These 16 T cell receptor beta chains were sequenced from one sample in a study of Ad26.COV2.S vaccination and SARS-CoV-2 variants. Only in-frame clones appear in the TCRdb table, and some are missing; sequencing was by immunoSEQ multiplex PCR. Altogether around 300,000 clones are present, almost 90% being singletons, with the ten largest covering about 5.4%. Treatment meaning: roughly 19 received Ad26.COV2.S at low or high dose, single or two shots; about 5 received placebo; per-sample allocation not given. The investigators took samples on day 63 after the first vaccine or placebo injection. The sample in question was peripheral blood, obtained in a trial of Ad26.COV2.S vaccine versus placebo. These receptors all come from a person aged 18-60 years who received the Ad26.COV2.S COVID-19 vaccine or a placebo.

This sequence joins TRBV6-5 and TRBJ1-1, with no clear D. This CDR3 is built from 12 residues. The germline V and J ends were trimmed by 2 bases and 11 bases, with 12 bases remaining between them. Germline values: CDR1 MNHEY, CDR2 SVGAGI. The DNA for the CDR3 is TGTGCCAGCAGTTACGAGGGCAGGCAGGCTTTCTTT. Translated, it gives CASSYEGRQAFF.

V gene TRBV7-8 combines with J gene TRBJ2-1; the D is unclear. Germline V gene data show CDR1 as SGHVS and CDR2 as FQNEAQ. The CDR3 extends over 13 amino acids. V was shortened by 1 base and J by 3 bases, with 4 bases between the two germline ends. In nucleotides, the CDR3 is TGTGCCAGCAGCTTAGACAGCTACAATGAGCAGTTCTTC. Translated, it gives CASSLDSYNEQFF.

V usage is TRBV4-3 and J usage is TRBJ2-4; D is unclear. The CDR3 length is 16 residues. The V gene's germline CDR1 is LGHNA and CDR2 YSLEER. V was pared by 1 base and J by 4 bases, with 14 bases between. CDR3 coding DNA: TGCGCCAGCAGCCAAGGCAGAATTGGGATAAAAAACATTCAGTACTTC. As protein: CASSQGRIGIKNIQYF.

Written as DNA, the CDR3 is TGTGCCAGTAGTATTGGGACAGGGTCCACTTTCACCGGGGAGCTGTTTTTT. This translates into CASSIGTGSTFTGELFF. The V gene is TRBV19, the J gene TRBJ2-2; TRBD1 agrees at 9 bases. Germline V gene lookup returns CDR1 LNHDA and CDR2 SQIVND (reference sequence). The CDR3 runs 17 residues. The V gene end was trimmed by 3 bases and the J gene end by 4 bases; junction bases not matched to a gene: 9.

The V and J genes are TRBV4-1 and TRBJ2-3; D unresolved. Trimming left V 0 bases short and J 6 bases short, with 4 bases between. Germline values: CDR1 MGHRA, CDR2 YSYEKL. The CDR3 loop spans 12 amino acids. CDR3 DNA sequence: TGCGCCAGCAGCCAAGACCGGGATACGCAGTATTTT. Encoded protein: CASSQDRDTQYF.

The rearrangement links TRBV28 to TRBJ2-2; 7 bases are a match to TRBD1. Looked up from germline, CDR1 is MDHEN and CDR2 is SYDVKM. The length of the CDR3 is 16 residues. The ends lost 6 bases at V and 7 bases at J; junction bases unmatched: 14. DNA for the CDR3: TGTGCCAGCAGGAGCCGACAGGGTCCCATGGGCGGGGAGCTGTTTTTT. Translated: CASRSRQGPMGGELFF.

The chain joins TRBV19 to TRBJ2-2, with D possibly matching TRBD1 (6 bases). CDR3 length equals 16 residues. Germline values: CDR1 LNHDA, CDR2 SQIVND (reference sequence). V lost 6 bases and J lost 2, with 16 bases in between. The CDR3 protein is CASSYRQEPNTGELFF. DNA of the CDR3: TGTGCCAGTAGCTACAGACAGGAACCTAACACCGGGGAGCTGTTTTTT.

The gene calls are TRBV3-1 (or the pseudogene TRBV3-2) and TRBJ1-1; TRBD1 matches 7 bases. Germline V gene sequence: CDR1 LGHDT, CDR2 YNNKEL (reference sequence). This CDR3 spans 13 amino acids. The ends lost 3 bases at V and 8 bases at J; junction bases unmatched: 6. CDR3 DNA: TGTGCCAGCAGCCACCTTACAGGGGCGGAAGCTTTCTTT. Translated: CASSHLTGAEAFF.

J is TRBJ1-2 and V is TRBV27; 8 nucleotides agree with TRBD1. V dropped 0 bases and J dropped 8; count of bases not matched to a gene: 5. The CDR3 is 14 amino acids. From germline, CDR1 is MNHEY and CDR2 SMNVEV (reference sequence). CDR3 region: CASSLSEDRVGYTF. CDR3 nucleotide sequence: TGTGCCAGCAGTTTATCGGAGGACAGGGTAGGCTACACCTTC.

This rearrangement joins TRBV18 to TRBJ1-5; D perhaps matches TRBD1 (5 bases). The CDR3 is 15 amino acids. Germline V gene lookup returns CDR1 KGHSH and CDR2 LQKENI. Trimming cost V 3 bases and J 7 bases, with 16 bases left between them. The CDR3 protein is CASSPLAREGQPQHF. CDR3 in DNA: TGTGCCAGCTCACCGTTGGCGAGGGAGGGGCAGCCCCAGCATTTT.

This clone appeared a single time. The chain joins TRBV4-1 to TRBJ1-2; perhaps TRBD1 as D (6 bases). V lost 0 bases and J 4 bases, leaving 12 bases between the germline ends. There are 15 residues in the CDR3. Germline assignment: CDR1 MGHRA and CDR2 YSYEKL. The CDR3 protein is CASSQELGGFYGYTF. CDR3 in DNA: TGCGCCAGCAGCCAAGAACTCGGGGGCTTCTATGGCTACACCTTC.

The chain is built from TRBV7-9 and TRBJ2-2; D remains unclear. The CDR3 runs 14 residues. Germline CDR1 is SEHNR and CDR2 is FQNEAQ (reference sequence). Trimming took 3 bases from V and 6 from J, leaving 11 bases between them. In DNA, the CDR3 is TGTGCCAGCAGCTTCGAGGCCGGGTCCGGGGAGCTGTTTTTT. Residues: CASSFEAGSGELFF. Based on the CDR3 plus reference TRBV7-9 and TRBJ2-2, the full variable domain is DTGVSQNPRHKITKRGQNVTFRCDPISEHNRLYWYRQTLGQGPEFLTYFQNEAQLEKSRLLSDRFSAERPKGSFSTLEIQRTEQGDSAMYLCASSFEAGSGELFFGEGSRLTVL.

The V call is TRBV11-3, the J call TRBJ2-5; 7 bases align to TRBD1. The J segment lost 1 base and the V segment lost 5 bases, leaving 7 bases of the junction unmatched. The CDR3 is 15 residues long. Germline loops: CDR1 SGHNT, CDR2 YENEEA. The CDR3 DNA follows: TGTGCCAGCAGCCACCGGGACAGCCTCCAAGAGACCCAGTACTTC. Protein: CASSHRDSLQETQYF.

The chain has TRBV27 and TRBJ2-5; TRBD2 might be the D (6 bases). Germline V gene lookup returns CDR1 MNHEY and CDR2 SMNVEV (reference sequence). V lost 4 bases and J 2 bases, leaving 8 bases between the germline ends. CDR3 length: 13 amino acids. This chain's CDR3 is CASSWREQETQYF. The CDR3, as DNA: TGTGCCAGCAGTTGGAGGGAGCAAGAGACCCAGTACTTC.

CDR3 amino acids: CASSIVAVLGTGSFGQPQHF. CDR3 DNA: TGTGCCAGTAGTATAGTCGCGGTGTTGGGGACAGGGAGTTTCGGTCAGCCCCAGCATTTT. The chain uses TRBV19 and TRBJ1-5, with 9 bases that match TRBD1. The CDR3 loop spans 20 amino acids. Germline V gives CDR1 LNHDA, CDR2 SQIVND (reference sequence). V lost 1 base and J lost 6; bases outside the gene matches: 19.

The CDR3, as DNA: TGCGCCAGCAGCCAAGTTTACCGCCCCCAAGAGACCCAGTACTTC. This translates into CASSQVYRPQETQYF. The rearrangement links TRBV4-3 to TRBJ2-5, with no clear D. Germline values: CDR1 LGHNA, CDR2 YSLEER. This CDR3 has 15 amino acids. V was pared by 1 base and J by 1 base, with 10 bases between.